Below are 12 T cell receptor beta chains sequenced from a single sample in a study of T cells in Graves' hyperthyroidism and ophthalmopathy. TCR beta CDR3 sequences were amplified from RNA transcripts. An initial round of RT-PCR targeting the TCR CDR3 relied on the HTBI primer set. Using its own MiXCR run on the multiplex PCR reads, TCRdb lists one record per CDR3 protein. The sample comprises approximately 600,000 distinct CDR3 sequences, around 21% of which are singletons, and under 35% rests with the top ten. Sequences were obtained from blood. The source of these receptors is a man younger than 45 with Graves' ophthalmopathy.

Here the CDR3 reads CASRGTGTSYEQYF. The CDR3 DNA is TGTGCCAGCAGAGGGACAGGGACATCCTACGAGCAGTACTTC. The chain combines TRBV6-1 with TRBJ2-7; 9 bases fit TRBD1. This CDR3 contains 14 residues. Trimming cost V 6 bases and J 1 base; bases outside gene matches: 4. Per germline, CDR1 MNHNS and CDR2 SASEGT.

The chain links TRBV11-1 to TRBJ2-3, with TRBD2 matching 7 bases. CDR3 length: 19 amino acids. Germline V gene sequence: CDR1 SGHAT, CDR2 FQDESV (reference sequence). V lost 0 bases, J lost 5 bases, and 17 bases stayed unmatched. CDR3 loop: CASSLAPKTSDLPGDTQYF. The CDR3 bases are TGTGCCAGCAGCTTAGCCCCGAAAACTAGCGACCTACCGGGAGATACGCAGTATTTT.

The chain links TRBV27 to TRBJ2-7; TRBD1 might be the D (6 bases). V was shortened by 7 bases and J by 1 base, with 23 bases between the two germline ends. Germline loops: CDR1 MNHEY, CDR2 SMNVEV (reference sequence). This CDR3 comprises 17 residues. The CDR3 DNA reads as TGTGCCAGCACCCCCAGGGCGGTACAGGGTTTATCCTACGAGCAGTACTTC. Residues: CASTPRAVQGLSYEQYF.

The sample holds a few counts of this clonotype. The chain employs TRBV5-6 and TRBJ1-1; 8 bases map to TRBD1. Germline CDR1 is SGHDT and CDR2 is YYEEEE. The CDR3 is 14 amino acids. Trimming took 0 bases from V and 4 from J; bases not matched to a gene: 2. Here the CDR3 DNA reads TGTGCCAGCAGCTTGGGACAGGGGACCACTGAAGCTTTCTTT. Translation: CASSLGQGTTEAFF.

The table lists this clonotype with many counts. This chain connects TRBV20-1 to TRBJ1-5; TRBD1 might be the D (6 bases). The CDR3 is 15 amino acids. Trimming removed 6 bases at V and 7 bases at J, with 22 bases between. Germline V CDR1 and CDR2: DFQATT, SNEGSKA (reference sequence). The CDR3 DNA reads TGCAGTGCCCGATGGGGGCCAGCGGCGGCGCAGCCCCAGCATTTT. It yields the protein CSARWGPAAAQPQHF.

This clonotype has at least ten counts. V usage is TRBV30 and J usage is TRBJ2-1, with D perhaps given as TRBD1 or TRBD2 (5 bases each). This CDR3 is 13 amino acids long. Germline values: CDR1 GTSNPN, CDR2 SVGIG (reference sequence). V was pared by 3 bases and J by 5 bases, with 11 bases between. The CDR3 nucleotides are TGTGCCTGGAGGGATGGGACGCACAATGAGCAGTTCTTC. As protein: CAWRDGTHNEQFF.

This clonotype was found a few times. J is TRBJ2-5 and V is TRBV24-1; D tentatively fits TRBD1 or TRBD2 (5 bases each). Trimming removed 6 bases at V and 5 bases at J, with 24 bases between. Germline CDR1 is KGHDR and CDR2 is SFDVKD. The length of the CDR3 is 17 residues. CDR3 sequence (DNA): TGTGCCACCAGTCTCAGTGGAGGCGGCAGGGACGGGGAGACCCAGTACTTC. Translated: CATSLSGGGRDGETQYF.

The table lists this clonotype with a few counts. CDR3 bases: TGCAGCGCTGAGGGTTACGGGGGAGGCGAGCAGTACTTC. Protein product: CSAEGYGGGEQYF. The J gene is TRBJ2-7, the V gene TRBV29-1; a weak D match, TRBD2 (6 bases). CDR3 length: 13 residues. Looked up from germline, CDR1 is SQVTM and CDR2 is ANQGSEA. The germline V and J ends were trimmed by 7 bases and 6 bases, with 19 bases remaining between them.

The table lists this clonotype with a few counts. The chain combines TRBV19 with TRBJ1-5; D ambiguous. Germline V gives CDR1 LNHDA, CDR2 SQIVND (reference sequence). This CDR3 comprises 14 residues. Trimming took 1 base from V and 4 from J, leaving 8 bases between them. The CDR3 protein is CASSIARENQPQHF. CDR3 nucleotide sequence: TGTGCCAGTAGTATAGCTAGGGAAAATCAGCCCCAGCATTTT.

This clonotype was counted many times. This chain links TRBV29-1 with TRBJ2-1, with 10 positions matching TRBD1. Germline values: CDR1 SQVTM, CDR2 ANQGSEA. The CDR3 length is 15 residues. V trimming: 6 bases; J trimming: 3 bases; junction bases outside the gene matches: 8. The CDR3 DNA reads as TGCAGCGTCGGCGACAGGGGGCGAAACTACAATGAGCAGTTCTTC. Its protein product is CSVGDRGRNYNEQFF.

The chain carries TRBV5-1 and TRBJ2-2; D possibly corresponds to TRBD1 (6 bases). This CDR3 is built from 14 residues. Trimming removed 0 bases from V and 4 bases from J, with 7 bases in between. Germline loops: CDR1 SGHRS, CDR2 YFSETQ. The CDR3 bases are TGCGCCAGCAGCTTGGTAGGGGGCACCGGGGAGCTGTTTTTT. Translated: CASSLVGGTGELFF. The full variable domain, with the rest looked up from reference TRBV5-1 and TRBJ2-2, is KAGVTQTPRYLIKTRGQQVTLSCSPISGHRSVSWYQQTPGQGLQFLFEYFSETQRNKGNFPGRFSGRQFSNSRSEMNVSTLELGDSALYLCASSLVGGTGELFFGEGSRLTVL.

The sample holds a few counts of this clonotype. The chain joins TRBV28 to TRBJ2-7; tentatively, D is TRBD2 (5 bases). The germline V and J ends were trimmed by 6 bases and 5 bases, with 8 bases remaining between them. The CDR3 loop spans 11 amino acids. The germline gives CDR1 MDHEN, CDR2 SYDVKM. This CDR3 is CASRRRDEQYF. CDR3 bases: TGTGCCAGCAGAAGGCGGGACGAGCAGTACTTC.